This TCR beta chain was profiled in a study of blood T cell repertoires in COVID-19. Study as a whole: From the United States, Italy and Spain came samples of acute and convalescent COVID-19.

In the authors' methods: The authors estimated nucleated cell counts from reference gene primer amplification. TCRdb's table, derived via immunoSEQ multiplex PCR, lists solely in-frame clones and lacks some. The D gene and trimming were derived from the DNA, and the V and J assignments and clone size from that table. The sample lists 30,000 to 40,000 clones; around 82% were seen once. CDR3 length: 12 amino acids. Germline CDR1 is MNHEY and CDR2 is SVGAGI. Trimming stripped 6 bases from V and 16 bases from J, with 19 bases between. Sequenced sample: peripheral blood. The receptor's source is a man between 50 and 59 years old with acute or convalescent COVID-19. The chain links TRBV6-5 to TRBJ1-5, with a weak D call TRBD1 (6 bases). The CDR3 loop reads CASSEYRDGKHF. CDR3 DNA: TGTGCCAGCAGCGAGTACAGGGATGGAAAACATTTT.